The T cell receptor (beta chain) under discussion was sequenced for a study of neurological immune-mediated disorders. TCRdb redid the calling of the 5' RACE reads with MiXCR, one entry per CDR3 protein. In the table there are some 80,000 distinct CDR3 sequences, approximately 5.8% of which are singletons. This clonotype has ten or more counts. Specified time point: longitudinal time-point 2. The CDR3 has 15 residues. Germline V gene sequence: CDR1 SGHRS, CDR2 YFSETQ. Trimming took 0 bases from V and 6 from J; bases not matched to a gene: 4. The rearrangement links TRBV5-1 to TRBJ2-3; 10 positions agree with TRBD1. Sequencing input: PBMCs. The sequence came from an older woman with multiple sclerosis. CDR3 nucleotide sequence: TGCGCCAGCAGCTTGGCAGGGACAGGGGTCGATACGCAGTATTTT. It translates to CASSLAGTGVDTQYF.